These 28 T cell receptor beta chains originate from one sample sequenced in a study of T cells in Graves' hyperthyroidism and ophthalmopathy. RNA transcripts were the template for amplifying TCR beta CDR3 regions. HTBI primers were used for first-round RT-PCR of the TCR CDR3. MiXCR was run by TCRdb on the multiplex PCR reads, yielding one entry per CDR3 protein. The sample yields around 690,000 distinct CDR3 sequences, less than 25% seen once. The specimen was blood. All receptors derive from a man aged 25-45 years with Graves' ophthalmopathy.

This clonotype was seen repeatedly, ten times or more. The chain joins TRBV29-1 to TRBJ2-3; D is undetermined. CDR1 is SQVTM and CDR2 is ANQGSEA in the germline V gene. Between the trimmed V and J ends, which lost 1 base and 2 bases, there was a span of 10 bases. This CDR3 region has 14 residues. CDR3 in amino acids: CSVEGKGPTDTQYF. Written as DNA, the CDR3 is TGCAGCGTTGAAGGAAAAGGGCCCACAGATACGCAGTATTTT.

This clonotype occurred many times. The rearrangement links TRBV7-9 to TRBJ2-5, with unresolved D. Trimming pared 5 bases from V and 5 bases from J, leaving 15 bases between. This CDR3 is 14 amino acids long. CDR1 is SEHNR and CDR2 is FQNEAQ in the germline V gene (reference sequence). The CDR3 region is CASSEQVPLETQYF. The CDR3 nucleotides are TGTGCCAGCAGCGAGCAGGTGCCCCTGGAGACCCAGTACTTC. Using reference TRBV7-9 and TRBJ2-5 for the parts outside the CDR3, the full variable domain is DTGVSQNPRHKITKRGQNVTFRCDPISEHNRLYWYRQTLGQGPEFLTYFQNEAQLEKSRLLSDRFSAERPKGSFSTLEIQRTEQGDSAMYLCASSEQVPLETQYFGPGTRLLVL.

The CDR3 coding sequence is TGTGCCAGCAGCTTGTGGACGTCACTCCGAGGGGAGCTGTTTTTT. Its protein is CASSLWTSLRGELFF. This chain joins TRBV5-4 and TRBJ2-2; D remains unclear. CDR3 size: 15 residues. V was shortened by 1 base and J by 8 bases, with 15 bases between the two germline ends. CDR1 SGHNT and CDR2 YYREEE come from the germline V gene (reference sequence).

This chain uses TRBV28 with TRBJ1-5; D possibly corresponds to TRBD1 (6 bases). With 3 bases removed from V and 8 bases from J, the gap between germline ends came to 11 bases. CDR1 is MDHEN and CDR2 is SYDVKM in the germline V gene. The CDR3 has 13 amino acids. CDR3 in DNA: TGTGCCAGCAGTTTCGGGGGCTCGGAGCCCCAGCATTTT. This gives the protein CASSFGGSEPQHF.

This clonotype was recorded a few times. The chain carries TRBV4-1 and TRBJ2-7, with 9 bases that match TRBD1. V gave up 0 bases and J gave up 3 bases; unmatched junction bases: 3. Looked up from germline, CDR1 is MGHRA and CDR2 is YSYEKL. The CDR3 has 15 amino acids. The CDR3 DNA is TGCGCCAGCAGCCAAGATGGGGACAGGGTCTACGAGCAGTACTTC. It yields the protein CASSQDGDRVYEQYF.

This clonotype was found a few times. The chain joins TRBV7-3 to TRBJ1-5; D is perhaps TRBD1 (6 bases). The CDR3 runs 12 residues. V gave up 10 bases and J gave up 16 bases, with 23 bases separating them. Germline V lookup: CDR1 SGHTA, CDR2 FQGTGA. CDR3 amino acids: CANYTPGGRGHF. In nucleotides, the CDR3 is TGTGCCAACTATACCCCGGGGGGGCGGGGACATTTT.

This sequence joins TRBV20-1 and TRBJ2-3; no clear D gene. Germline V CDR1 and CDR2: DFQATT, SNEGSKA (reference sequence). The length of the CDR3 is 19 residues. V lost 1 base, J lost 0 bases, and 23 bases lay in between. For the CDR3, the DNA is TGCAGTGCTAGAGTCATCCGGTTTCAGGACGGAACTAGCACAGATACGCAGTATTTT. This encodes CSARVIRFQDGTSTDTQYF.

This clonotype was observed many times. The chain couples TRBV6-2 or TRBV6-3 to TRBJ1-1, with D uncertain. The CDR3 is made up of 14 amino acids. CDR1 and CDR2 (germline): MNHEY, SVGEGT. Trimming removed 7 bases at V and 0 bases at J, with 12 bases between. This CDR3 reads CASTRTAVNTEAFF. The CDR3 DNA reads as TGTGCCAGCACCCGAACCGCGGTGAACACTGAAGCTTTCTTT.

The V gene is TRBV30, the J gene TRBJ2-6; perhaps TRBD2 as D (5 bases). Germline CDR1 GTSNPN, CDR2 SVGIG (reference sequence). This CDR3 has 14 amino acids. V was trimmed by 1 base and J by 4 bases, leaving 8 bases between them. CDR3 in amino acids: CAWSGGSGANVLTF. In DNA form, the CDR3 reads TGTGCCTGGAGTGGAGGGAGCGGGGCCAACGTCCTGACTTTC.

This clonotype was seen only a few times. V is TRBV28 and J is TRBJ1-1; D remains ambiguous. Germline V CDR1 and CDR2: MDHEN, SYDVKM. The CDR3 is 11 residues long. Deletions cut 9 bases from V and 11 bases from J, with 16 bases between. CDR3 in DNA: TGTGCCAGTAGCAAAATGGAGGTCGCTTTCTTT. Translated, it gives CASSKMEVAFF.

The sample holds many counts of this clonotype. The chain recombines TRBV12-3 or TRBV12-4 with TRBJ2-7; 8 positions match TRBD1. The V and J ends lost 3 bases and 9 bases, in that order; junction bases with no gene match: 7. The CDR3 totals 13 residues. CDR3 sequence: CASSFTGQGGQYF. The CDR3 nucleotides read TGTGCCAGCAGTTTTACTGGACAGGGTGGGCAGTACTTC.

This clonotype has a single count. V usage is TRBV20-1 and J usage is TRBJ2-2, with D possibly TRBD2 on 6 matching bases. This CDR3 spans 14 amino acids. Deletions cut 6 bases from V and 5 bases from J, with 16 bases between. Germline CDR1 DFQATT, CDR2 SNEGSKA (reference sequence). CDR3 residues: CSALGLAGTGELFF. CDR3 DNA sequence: TGCAGTGCCTTGGGACTTGCAGGGACCGGGGAGCTGTTTTTT.

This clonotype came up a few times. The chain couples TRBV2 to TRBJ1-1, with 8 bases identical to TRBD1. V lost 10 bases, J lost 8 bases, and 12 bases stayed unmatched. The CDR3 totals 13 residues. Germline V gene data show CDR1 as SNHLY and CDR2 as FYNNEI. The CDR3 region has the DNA TGTGCCAAATCAGGCCGGACAGGGAGGGAAGCTTTCTTT. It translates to CAKSGRTGREAFF.

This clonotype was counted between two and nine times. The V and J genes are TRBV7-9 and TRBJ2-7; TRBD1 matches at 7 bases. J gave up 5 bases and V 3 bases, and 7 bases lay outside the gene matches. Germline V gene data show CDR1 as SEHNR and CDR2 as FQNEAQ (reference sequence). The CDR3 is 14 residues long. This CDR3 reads CASSFLTGLNEQYF. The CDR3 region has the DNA TGTGCCAGCAGCTTTTTGACAGGGCTGAACGAGCAGTACTTC.

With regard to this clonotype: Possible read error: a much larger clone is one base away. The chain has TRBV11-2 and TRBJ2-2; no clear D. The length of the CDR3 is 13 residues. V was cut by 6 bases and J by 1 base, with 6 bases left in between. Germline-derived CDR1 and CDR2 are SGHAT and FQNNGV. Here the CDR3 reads CASSKENTGELFF. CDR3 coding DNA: TGTGCCAGCAGTAAGGAGAACACCGGGGAGCTGTTTTTT.

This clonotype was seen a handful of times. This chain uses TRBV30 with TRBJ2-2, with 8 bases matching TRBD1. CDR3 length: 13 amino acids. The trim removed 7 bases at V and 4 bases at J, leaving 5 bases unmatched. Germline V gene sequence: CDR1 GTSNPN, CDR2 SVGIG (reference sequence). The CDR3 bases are TGTGCCTCTAACAGGGGGATCACCGGGGAGCTGTTTTTT. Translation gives CASNRGITGELFF.

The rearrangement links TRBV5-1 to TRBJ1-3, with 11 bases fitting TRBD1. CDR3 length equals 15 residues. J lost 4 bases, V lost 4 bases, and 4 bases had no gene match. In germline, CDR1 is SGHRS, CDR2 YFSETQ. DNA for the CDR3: TGCGCCAGCAGCCGGGGACAGGGGGTCGGAAACACCATATATTTT. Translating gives CASSRGQGVGNTIYF. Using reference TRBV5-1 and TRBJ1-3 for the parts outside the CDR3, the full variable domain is KAGVTQTPRYLIKTRGQQVTLSCSPISGHRSVSWYQQTPGQGLQFLFEYFSETQRNKGNFPGRFSGRQFSNSRSEMNVSTLELGDSALYLCASSRGQGVGNTIYFGEGSWLTVV.

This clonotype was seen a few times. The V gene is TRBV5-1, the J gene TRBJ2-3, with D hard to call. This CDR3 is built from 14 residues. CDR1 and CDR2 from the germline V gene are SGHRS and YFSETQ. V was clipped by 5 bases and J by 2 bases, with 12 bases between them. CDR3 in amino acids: CASSRADNTDTQYF. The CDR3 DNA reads TGCGCCAGCAGTCGGGCAGACAACACAGATACGCAGTATTTT. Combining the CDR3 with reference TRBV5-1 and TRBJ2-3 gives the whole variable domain KAGVTQTPRYLIKTRGQQVTLSCSPISGHRSVSWYQQTPGQGLQFLFEYFSETQRNKGNFPGRFSGRQFSNSRSEMNVSTLELGDSALYLCASSRADNTDTQYFGPGTRLTVL.

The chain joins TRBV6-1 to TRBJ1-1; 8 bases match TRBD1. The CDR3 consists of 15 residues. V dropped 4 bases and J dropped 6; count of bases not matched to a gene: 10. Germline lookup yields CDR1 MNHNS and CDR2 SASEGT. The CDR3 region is CASSGTGRMSAEAFF. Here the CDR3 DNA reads TGTGCCAGCAGTGGGACAGGGCGGATGAGTGCTGAAGCTTTCTTT.

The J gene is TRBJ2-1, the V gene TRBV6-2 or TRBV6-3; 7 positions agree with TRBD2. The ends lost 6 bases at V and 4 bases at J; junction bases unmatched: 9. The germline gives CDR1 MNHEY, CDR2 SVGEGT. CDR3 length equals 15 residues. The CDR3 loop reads CASSRAGTSYNEQFF. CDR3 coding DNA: TGTGCCAGCAGCCGAGCGGGGACTTCTTACAATGAGCAGTTCTTC.

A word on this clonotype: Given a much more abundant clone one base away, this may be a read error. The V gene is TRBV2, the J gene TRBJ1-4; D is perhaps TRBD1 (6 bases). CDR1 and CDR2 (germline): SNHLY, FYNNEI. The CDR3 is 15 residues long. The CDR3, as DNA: TGTACCAGCACCCTGGGACACCGAAACGGTGAAAAACTGTTTTTT. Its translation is CTSTLGHRNGEKLFF.

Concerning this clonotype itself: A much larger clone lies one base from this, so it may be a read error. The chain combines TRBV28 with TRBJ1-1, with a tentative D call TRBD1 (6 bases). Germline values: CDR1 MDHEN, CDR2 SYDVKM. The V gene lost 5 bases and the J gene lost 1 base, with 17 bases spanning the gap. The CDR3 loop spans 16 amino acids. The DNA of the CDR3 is TGTGCCAGCAGTCCACAGGGTGATCATGCGAACACTGAAGCTTTCTTT. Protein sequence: CASSPQGDHANTEAFF.

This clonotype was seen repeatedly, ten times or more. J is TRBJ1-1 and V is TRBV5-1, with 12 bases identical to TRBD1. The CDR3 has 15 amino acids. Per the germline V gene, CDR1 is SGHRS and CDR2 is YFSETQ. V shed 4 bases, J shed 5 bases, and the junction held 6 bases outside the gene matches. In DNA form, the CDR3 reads TGCGCCAGCAGCCCCGGGACAGGGGGCTGGACTGAAGCTTTCTTT. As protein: CASSPGTGGWTEAFF.

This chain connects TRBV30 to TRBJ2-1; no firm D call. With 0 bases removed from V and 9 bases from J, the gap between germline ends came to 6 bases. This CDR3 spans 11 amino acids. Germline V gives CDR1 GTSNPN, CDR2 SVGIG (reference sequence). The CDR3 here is CAWSVGVEQFF. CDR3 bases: TGTGCCTGGAGTGTAGGAGTTGAGCAGTTCTTC.

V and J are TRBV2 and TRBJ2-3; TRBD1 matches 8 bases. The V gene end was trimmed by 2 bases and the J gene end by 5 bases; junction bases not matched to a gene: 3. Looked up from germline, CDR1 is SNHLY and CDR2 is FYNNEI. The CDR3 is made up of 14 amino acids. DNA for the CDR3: TGTGCCAGCAGTGAACAGGGGGCTCAAGATACGCAGTATTTT. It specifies CASSEQGAQDTQYF.

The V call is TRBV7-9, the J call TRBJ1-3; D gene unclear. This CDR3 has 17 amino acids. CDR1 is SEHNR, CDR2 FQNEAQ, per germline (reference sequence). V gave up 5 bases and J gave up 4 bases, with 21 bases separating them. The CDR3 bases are TGTGCCAGCAGCAGCAGAGGGTTTGGCGAGTACGGAAACACCATATATTTT. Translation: CASSSRGFGEYGNTIYF.

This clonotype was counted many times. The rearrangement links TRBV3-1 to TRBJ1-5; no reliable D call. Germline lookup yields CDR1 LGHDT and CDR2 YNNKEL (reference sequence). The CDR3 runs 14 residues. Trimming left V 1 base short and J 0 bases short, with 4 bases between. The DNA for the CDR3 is TGTGCCAGCAGCCAAGTTTATAGCAATCAGCCCCAGCATTTT. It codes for CASSQVYSNQPQHF. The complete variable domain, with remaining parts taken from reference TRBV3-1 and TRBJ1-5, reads DTAVSQTPKYLVTQMGNDKSIKCEQNLGHDTMYWYKQDSKKFLKIMFSYNNKELIINETVPNRFSPKSPDKAHLNLHINSLELGDSAVYFCASSQVYSNQPQHFGDGTRLSIL.

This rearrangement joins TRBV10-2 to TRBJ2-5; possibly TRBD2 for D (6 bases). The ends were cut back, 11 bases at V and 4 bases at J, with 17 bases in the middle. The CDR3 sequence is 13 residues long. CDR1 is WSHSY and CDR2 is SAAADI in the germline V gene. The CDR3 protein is CAGGPGRRETQYF. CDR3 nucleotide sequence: TGCGCCGGGGGACCCGGGAGAAGAGAGACCCAGTACTTC.